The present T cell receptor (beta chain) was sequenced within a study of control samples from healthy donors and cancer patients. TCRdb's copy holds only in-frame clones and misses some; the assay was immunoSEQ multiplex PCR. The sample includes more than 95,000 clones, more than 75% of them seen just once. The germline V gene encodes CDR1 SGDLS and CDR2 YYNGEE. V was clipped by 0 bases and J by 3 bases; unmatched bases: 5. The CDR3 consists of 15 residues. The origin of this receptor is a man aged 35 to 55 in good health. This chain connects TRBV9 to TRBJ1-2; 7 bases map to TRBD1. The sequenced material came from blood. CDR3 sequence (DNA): TGTGCCAGCAGCGTAGACGAGGGGGCTTACTATGGCTACACCTTC. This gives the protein CASSVDEGAYYGYTF.